The 28 T cell receptor beta chains given below trace back to one sample, sequenced in a study of OX40 agonist ivuxolimab in advanced cancers. Repertoires were generated with immunoSEQ multiplex PCR, while TCRdb's copy carries only in-frame clones and drops some. Counted here are roughly 90,000 clones, around 90% occurring once; the ten biggest clones make up just under 0.8%. The specimen comprised CD4+ or CD8+ T cells sorted from blood, sampled in a trial of the OX40 agonist ivuxolimab. Receptors originate from an adult with an advanced solid tumor such as melanoma, head and neck, liver or kidney cancer.

J is TRBJ1-2 and V is TRBV4-2; 8 bases are a match to TRBD1. The CDR3 consists of 14 residues. The germline V gene has CDR1 LGHNA and CDR2 YNFKEQ. J gave up 8 bases and V 1 base, and 6 bases lay outside the gene matches. This CDR3 reads CASSQAADRDGYTF. The CDR3, as DNA: TGTGCCAGCAGCCAAGCCGCGGACAGGGACGGCTACACCTTC.

The count of this clone is one. This chain connects TRBV2 to TRBJ2-7, with TRBD2 as a possible D gene (7 bases). Trimming pared 7 bases from V and 6 bases from J, leaving 19 bases between. The CDR3 is 14 residues long. The germline V gene encodes CDR1 SNHLY and CDR2 FYNNEI. CDR3 amino acids: CASKGGLAVGEQYF. The CDR3 DNA is TGTGCCAGCAAGGGGGGGCTAGCGGTAGGCGAGCAGTACTTC. Variable domain in full (rest from reference TRBV2 and TRBJ2-7): EPEVTQTPSHQVTQMGQEVILRCVPISNHLYFYWYRQILGQKVEFLVSFYNNEISEKSEIFDDQFSVERPDGSNFTLKIRSTKLEDSAMYFCASKGGLAVGEQYFGPGTRLTVT.

The chain recombines TRBV2 with TRBJ1-1; 10 nucleotides match TRBD1. This CDR3 has 14 residues. Germline loops: CDR1 SNHLY, CDR2 FYNNEI. Losses at the gene ends were 6 bases for V and 4 bases for J; bases not matched to a gene: 5. The CDR3: CASRATGGGTEAFF. CDR3 DNA: TGTGCCAGCAGAGCGACAGGGGGCGGCACTGAAGCTTTCTTT.

CDR3 sequence: CASRIQGANTGELFF. In DNA, the CDR3 is TGTGCCAGTCGAATACAGGGGGCAAACACCGGGGAGCTGTTTTTT. The chain has TRBV19 and TRBJ2-2, with TRBD1 matching 9 bases. With 8 bases clipped from V and 2 bases from J, the junction kept 6 bases outside the gene matches. The CDR3 is made up of 15 amino acids. Germline CDR1 reads LNHDA; CDR2 reads SQIVND (reference sequence).

The chain uses TRBV5-4 and TRBJ2-5, with TRBD1 matching over 9 bases. The CDR3 is 15 residues long. The germline CDR1 and CDR2 sequences are SGHNT and YYREEE (reference sequence). The trim removed 2 bases at V and 3 bases at J, leaving 5 bases unmatched. The CDR3 DNA reads as TGTGCCAGCAGCTTCACAACAGGGGGCGAAGAGACCCAGTACTTC. This gives the protein CASSFTTGGEETQYF.

The chain joins TRBV4-3 to TRBJ1-1; a possible D gene is TRBD1 (5 bases). Between the trimmed V and J ends, which lost 0 bases and 6 bases, there was a span of 17 bases. The CDR3 spans 16 residues. From germline, CDR1 is LGHNA and CDR2 YSLEER. The CDR3 region is CASSQDSAAGWAEAFF. CDR3 in DNA: TGCGCCAGCAGCCAAGATTCAGCGGCAGGGTGGGCTGAAGCTTTCTTT.

The chain is built from TRBV5-4 and TRBJ2-1, with TRBD2 matching 11 bases. Germline V gene sequence: CDR1 SGHNT, CDR2 YYREEE (reference sequence). CDR3 length equals 15 residues. V was pared by 0 bases and J by 10 bases, with 6 bases of the junction left unmatched. CDR3 DNA sequence: TGTGCCAGCAGCTTGGATAGCGGGGGGGCCCAAGAGCAGTTCTTC. It yields the protein CASSLDSGGAQEQFF.

This rearrangement joins TRBV5-1 to TRBJ1-1; 7 bases line up with TRBD1. With 0 bases clipped from V and 11 bases from J, the junction kept 7 bases outside the gene matches. CDR1 SGHRS and CDR2 YFSETQ come from the germline V gene. The CDR3 has 13 amino acids. The CDR3 protein is CASSLGQGGSAFF. The CDR3 DNA sequence: TGCGCCAGCAGCTTGGGACAGGGCGGGAGCGCTTTCTTT.

This clone came up a few times. The genes are TRBV7-9 and TRBJ1-1; D is uncertain. V lost 1 base and J lost 0, with 3 bases in between. CDR3 length: 13 residues. Germline CDR1 reads SEHNR; CDR2 reads FQNEAQ (reference sequence). The CDR3: CASSLEMNTEAFF. The CDR3 coding sequence is TGTGCCAGCAGCTTAGAAATGAACACTGAAGCTTTCTTT.

The V gene is TRBV7-2, the J gene TRBJ2-3; 7 positions match TRBD1. The V and J ends lost 5 bases and 0 bases, in that order; junction bases with no gene match: 8. Germline loops: CDR1 SGHTA, CDR2 FQGNSA. The CDR3 covers 16 residues. CDR3 amino acids: CASSQFRDSSTDTQYF. The CDR3 DNA reads as TGTGCCAGCAGCCAATTCCGGGACAGTAGCACAGATACGCAGTATTTT. Full variable domain (missing parts from reference TRBV7-2 and TRBJ2-3): GAGVSQSPSNKVTEKGKDVELRCDPISGHTALYWYRQSLGQGLEFLIYFQGNSAPDKSGLPSDRFSAERTGGSVSTLTIQRTQQEDSAVYLCASSQFRDSSTDTQYFGPGTRLTVL.

This clone occurred a few times. The rearrangement links TRBV28 to TRBJ1-2, with D unresolved. Trimming cost V 3 bases and J 8 bases, with 7 bases left between them. The germline V gene has CDR1 MDHEN and CDR2 SYDVKM. The CDR3 length is 11 residues. The CDR3, as DNA: TGTGCCAGCAGTTTTGTTGGGGGCTACACCTTC. It translates to CASSFVGGYTF.

This clone was picked up a small number of times. This sequence joins TRBV10-3 and TRBJ2-2; D gene uncertain. This CDR3 spans 16 amino acids. V was pared by 6 bases and J by 5 bases, with 19 bases between. Germline CDR1 is ENHRY and CDR2 is SYGVKD. The CDR3 bases are TGTGCCATCAGCCTCGGCACAGCTACATCGACCGGGGAGCTGTTTTTT. Its protein is CAISLGTATSTGELFF.

The chain is built from TRBV7-9 and TRBJ2-7, with TRBD2 matching 9 bases. The CDR3 consists of 17 residues. V lost 1 base, J lost 0 bases, and 7 bases stayed unmatched. From germline, CDR1 is SEHNR and CDR2 FQNEAQ (reference sequence). The CDR3 region has the DNA TGTGCCAGCAGCTTAGACCCGGCGGGGGGGTTCTCCTACGAGCAGTACTTC. Residues: CASSLDPAGGFSYEQYF. The whole variable domain, filled in from reference TRBV7-9 and TRBJ2-7, reads DTGVSQNPRHKITKRGQNVTFRCDPISEHNRLYWYRQTLGQGPEFLTYFQNEAQLEKSRLLSDRFSAERPKGSFSTLEIQRTEQGDSAMYLCASSLDPAGGFSYEQYFGPGTRLTVT.

The V call is TRBV6-1, the J call TRBJ2-7; D may be TRBD1 (6 bases). CDR3 length: 15 amino acids. Germline loops: CDR1 MNHNS, CDR2 SASEGT. V was shortened by 6 bases and J by 2 bases, with 17 bases between the two germline ends. CDR3 sequence: CASRMIDRLTYEQYF. The DNA for the CDR3 is TGTGCCAGCAGAATGATTGACAGGCTAACCTACGAGCAGTACTTC.

This chain connects TRBV19 to TRBJ1-6; D remains ambiguous. The V gene's germline CDR1 is LNHDA and CDR2 SQIVND (reference sequence). The V end was cut by 10 bases, the J end by 4 bases, with 8 bases between. The length of the CDR3 is 12 residues. Here the CDR3 DNA reads TGTGCCACCGGGAAGTATAATTCACCCCTCCACTTT. Its protein is CATGKYNSPLHF.

The rearrangement links TRBV29-1 to TRBJ2-1; the D is unclear. In germline, CDR1 is SQVTM, CDR2 ANQGSEA. CDR3 size: 11 residues. V was pared by 2 bases and J by 5 bases, with 4 bases between. CDR3 bases: TGCAGCGTTGAAAGAAACAATGAGCAGTTCTTC. This translates into CSVERNNEQFF.

The chain employs TRBV10-3 and TRBJ2-7; 8 nucleotides align to TRBD1. The CDR3 is 16 residues long. The germline V gene has CDR1 ENHRY and CDR2 SYGVKD. V was clipped by 10 bases and J by 1 base; unmatched bases: 15. CDR3: CATQGARGLYSYEQYF. CDR3 DNA sequence: TGTGCCACCCAGGGGGCGCGCGGGTTGTATTCCTACGAGCAGTACTTC.

This clone was seen only once. The chain carries TRBV6-6 and TRBJ1-5; TRBD1 is a possible D gene (5 bases). V was trimmed by 6 bases and J by 5 bases, leaving 20 bases between them. This CDR3 contains 16 residues. Looked up from germline, CDR1 is MNHNY and CDR2 is SVGAGI (reference sequence). The CDR3 spells CASRFKVSGMDQPQHF. CDR3 sequence (DNA): TGTGCCAGCAGATTCAAAGTATCAGGGATGGATCAGCCCCAGCATTTT.

The V gene is TRBV21-1, the J gene TRBJ2-7. TRBV21-1 is marked as a pseudogene. The CDR3 consists of 15 residues. The CDR3 region has the DNA TGTGCCAGCAGCGGACGGGCATCTAGCTCCTACGAGCAGTACTTC. Translating it yields CASSGRASSSYEQYF.

The rearrangement joins TRBV28 to TRBJ2-7; D not certain. Per the germline V gene, CDR1 is MDHEN and CDR2 is SYDVKM. This CDR3 is 15 amino acids long. Trimming left V 4 bases short and J 4 bases short, with 17 bases between. The CDR3 DNA reads TGTGCCAGCAGTTCAGACCTCAAACCGCCTTACGAGCAGTACTTC. Translating it yields CASSSDLKPPYEQYF.

This chain connects TRBV27 to TRBJ2-7; TRBD1 matches at 10 bases. The V and J ends lost 6 bases and 6 bases, in that order; junction bases with no gene match: 5. The CDR3 is made up of 13 amino acids. The germline gives CDR1 MNHEY, CDR2 SMNVEV (reference sequence). The CDR3 DNA follows: TGTGCCAGCAGGGGACAGGGGATACCCGAGCAGTACTTC. Translated: CASRGQGIPEQYF.

This clone has just one count. This chain joins TRBV5-6 and TRBJ1-2; no clear D gene. V was shortened by 0 bases and J by 5 bases, with 5 bases between the two germline ends. Germline CDR1 SGHDT, CDR2 YYEEEE. The CDR3 is made up of 12 amino acids. The CDR3 bases are TGTGCCAGCAGCTTGGCTGGTTATGGCTACACCTTC. Translated: CASSLAGYGYTF.

The chain carries TRBV2 and TRBJ2-5; no clear D gene. Germline CDR1 SNHLY, CDR2 FYNNEI. Deletions cut 10 bases from V and 5 bases from J, with 8 bases between. The CDR3 is made up of 10 amino acids. For the CDR3, the DNA is TGTGCCACCGCTGGGGAGACCCAGTACTTC. Amino acid sequence: CATAGETQYF.

The chain combines TRBV5-1 with TRBJ2-2; D may be TRBD1 (6 bases). V lost 3 bases, J lost 1 base, and 10 bases lay in between. The CDR3 sequence is 15 residues long. Per the germline V gene, CDR1 is SGHRS and CDR2 is YFSETQ. CDR3 in DNA: TGCGCCAGCAGCTCGGGACAAATGAACACCGGGGAGCTGTTTTTT. It specifies CASSSGQMNTGELFF.

V and J are TRBV7-3 and TRBJ1-1; D might be TRBD1 (5 bases). Trimming pared 2 bases from V and 1 base from J, leaving 8 bases between. Germline V gives CDR1 SGHTA, CDR2 FQGTGA. The CDR3 loop spans 14 amino acids. The CDR3 protein is CASSLAGGNTEAFF. The DNA for the CDR3 is TGTGCCAGCAGCTTAGCTGGGGGGAACACTGAAGCTTTCTTT. The full variable domain, in which reference TRBV7-3 and TRBJ1-1 provide the parts outside the CDR3, is GAGVSQTPSNKVTEKGKYVELRCDPISGHTALYWYRQSLGQGPEFLIYFQGTGAADDSGLPNDRFFAVRPEGSVSTLKIQRTERGDSAVYLCASSLAGGNTEAFFGQGTRLTVV.

The chain is built from TRBV7-2 and TRBJ1-6; 9 bases fit TRBD1. The germline CDR1 and CDR2 sequences are SGHTA and FQGNSA. This CDR3 has 17 amino acids. With V trimmed by 5 bases and J by 2 bases, 7 bases remained unmatched. CDR3 coding DNA: TGTGCCAGCAGCCCCCCGGGACAGGGTGCCTATAATTCACCCCTCCACTTT. Encoded protein: CASSPPGQGAYNSPLHF.

This chain connects TRBV4-1 to TRBJ1-4; D is possibly TRBD1 (6 bases). CDR3 length: 14 residues. The germline CDR1 and CDR2 sequences are MGHRA and YSYEKL. Trimming removed 0 bases from V and 5 bases from J, with 7 bases in between. This CDR3 is CASSQDGGNEKLFF. The CDR3 coding sequence is TGCGCCAGCAGCCAAGACGGGGGCAATGAAAAACTGTTTTTT.

V usage is TRBV11-3 and J usage is TRBJ2-3; no firm D call. Germline CDR1 reads SGHNT; CDR2 reads YENEEA. V lost 2 bases to trimming and J lost 3 bases, with 6 bases between them. The CDR3 loop spans 13 amino acids. The CDR3 sequence is CASSLRSTDTQYF. The CDR3, as DNA: TGTGCCAGCAGCTTAAGATCAACAGATACGCAGTATTTT.